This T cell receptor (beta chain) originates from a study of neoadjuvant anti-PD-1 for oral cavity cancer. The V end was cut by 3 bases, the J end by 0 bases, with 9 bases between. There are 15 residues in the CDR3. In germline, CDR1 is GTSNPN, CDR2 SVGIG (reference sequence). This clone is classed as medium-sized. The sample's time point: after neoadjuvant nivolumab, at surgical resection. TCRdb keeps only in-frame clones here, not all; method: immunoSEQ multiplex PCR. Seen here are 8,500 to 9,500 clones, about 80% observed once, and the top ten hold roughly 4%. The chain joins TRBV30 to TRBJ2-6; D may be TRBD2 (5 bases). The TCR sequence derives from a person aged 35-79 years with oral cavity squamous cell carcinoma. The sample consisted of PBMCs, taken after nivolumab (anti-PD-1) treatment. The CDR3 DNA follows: TGTGCCTGGAGGGAGGACGGCTCTGGGGCCAACGTCCTGACTTTC. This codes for CAWREDGSGANVLTF. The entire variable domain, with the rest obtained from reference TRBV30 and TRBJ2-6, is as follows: SQTIHQWPATLVQPVGSPLSLECTVEGTSNPNLYWYRQAAGRGLQLLFYSVGIGQISSEVPQNLSASRPQDRQFILSSKKLLLSDSGFYLCAWREDGSGANVLTFGAGSRLTVL.